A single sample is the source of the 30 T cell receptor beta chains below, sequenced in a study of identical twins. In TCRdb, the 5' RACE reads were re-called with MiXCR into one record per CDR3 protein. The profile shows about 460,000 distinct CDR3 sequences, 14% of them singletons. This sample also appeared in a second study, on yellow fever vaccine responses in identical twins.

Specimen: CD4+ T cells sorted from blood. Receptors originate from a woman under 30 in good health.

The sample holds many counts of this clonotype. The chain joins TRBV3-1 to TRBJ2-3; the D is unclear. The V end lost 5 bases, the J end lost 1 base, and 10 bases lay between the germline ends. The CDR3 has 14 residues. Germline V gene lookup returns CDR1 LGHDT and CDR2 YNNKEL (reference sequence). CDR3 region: CASSWNRGTDTQYF. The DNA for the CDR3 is TGTGCCAGCAGCTGGAACCGTGGCACAGATACGCAGTATTTT.

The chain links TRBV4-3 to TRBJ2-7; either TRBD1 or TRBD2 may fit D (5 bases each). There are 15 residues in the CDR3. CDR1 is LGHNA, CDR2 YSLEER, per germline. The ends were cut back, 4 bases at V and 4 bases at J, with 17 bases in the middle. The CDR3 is CASSRGVGDEYEQYF. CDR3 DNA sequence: TGCGCCAGCAGCCGGGGTGTGGGGGATGAATACGAGCAGTACTTC.

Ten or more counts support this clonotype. The CDR3 sequence is CASSEARRTGYTF. CDR3 DNA: TGTGCCAGCAGTGAAGCGCGGCGTACGGGCTACACCTTC. This rearrangement joins TRBV6-1 to TRBJ1-2; D call uncertain. The germline V gene encodes CDR1 MNHNS and CDR2 SASEGT. The V end was cut by 0 bases, the J end by 8 bases, with 10 bases between. This CDR3 region has 13 residues.

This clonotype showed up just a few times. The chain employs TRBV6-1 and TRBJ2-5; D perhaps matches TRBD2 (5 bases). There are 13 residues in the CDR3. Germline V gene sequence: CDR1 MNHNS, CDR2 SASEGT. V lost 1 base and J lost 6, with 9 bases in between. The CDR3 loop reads CASSEGLRQTQYF. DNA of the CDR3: TGTGCCAGCAGTGAAGGACTACGGCAGACCCAGTACTTC.

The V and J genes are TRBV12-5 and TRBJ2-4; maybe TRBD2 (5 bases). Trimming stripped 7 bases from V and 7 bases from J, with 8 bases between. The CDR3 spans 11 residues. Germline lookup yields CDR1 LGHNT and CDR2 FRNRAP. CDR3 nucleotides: TGTGCTAGTGCCCGAGGGAACATTCAGTACTTC. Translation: CASARGNIQYF.

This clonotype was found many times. In DNA, the CDR3 is TGCAGCGTTGAATCCGAAGCGAACACCGGGGAGCTGTTTTTT. Translated: CSVESEANTGELFF. The V and J genes are TRBV29-1 and TRBJ2-2; D ambiguous. Deletions cut 2 bases from V and 0 bases from J, with 7 bases between. CDR3 length: 14 residues. Germline assignment: CDR1 SQVTM and CDR2 ANQGSEA.

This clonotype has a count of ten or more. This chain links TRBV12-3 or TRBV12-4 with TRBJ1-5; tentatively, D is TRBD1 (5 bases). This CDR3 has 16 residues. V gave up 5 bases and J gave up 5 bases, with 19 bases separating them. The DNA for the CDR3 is TGTGCCAGCAGTCGCGCGATAGGGGTTATAGATCAGCCCCAGCATTTT. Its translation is CASSRAIGVIDQPQHF.

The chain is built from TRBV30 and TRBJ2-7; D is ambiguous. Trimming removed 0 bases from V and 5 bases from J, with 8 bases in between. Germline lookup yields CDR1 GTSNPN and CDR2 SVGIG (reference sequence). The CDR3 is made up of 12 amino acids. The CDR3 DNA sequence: TGTGCCTGGAGTGTAACGGCGGACGAGCAGTACTTC. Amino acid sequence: CAWSVTADEQYF.

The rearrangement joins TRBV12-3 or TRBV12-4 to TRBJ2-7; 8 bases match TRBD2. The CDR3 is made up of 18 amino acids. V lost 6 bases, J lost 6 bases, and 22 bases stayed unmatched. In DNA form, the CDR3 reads TGTGCCAGCAGCCCTGGACTAAGCGGGGGACTGGGCTACCGCGAGCAGTACTTC. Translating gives CASSPGLSGGLGYREQYF.

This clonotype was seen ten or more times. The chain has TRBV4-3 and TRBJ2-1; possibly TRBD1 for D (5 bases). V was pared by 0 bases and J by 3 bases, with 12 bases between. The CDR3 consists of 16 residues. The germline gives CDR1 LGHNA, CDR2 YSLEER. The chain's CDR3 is CASSQDLQGGYNEQFF. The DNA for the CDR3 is TGCGCCAGCAGCCAAGATTTGCAGGGTGGCTACAATGAGCAGTTCTTC.

The CDR3 nucleotides read TGTGCCAGCAGTATTCAGGGGGCCCACACTGAAGCTTTCTTT. This codes for CASSIQGAHTEAFF. The J gene is TRBJ1-1, the V gene TRBV28; TRBD1 aligns across 8 bases. CDR1 and CDR2 (germline): MDHEN, SYDVKM. With 5 bases clipped from V and 3 bases from J, the junction kept 5 bases outside the gene matches. This CDR3 has 14 residues.

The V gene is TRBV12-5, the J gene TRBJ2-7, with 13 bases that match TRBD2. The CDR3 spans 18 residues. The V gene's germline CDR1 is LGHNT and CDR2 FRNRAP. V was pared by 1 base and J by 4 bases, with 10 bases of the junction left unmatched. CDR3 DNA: TGTGCTAGTGGTTTGGAACCCAAACTAGCGGGGGGGGCTTACGAGCAGTACTTC. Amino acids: CASGLEPKLAGGAYEQYF.

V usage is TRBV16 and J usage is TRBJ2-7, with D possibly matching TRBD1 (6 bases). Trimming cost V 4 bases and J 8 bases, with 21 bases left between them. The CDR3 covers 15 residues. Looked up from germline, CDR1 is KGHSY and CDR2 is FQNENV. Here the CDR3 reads CASSRTGTPDGKQYF. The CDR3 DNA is TGTGCCAGCAGCCGAACAGGGACCCCCGATGGAAAGCAGTACTTC. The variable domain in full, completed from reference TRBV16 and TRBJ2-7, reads GEEVAQTPKHLVRGEGQKAKLYCAPIKGHSYVFWYQQVLKNEFKFLISFQNENVFDETGMPKERFSAKCLPNSPCSLEIQATKLEDSAVYFCASSRTGTPDGKQYFGPGTRLTVT.

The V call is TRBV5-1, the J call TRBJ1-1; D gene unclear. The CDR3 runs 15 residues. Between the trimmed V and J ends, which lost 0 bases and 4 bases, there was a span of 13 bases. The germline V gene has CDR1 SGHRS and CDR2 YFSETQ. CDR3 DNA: TGCGCCAGCAGCTTGGCCGGCGGCTTGGGCACTGAAGCTTTCTTT. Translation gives CASSLAGGLGTEAFF.

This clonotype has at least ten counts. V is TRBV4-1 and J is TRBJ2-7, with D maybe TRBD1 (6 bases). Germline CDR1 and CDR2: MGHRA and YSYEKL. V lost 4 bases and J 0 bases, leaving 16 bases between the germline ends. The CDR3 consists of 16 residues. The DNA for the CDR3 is TGCGCCAGCAGCCTTATTACAGGGATAGGCTCCTACGAGCAGTACTTC. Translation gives CASSLITGIGSYEQYF.

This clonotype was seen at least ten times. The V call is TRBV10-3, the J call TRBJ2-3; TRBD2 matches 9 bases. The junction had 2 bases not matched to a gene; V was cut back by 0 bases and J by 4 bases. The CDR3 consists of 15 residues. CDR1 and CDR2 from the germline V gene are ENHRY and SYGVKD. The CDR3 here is CAISESRGGPDTQYF. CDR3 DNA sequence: TGTGCCATCAGTGAGTCGCGGGGGGGCCCAGATACGCAGTATTTT.

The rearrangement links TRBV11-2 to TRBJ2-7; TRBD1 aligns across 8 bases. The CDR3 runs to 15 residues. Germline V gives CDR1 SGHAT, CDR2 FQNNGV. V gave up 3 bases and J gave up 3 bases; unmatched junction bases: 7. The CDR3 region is CASSLATTGGYEQYF. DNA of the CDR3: TGTGCCAGCAGCTTGGCCACAACAGGGGGCTACGAGCAGTACTTC.

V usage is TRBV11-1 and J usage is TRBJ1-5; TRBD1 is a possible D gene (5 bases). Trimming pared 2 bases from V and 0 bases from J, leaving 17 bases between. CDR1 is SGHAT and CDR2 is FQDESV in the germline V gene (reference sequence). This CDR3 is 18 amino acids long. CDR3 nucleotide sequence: TGTGCCAGCAGCTTAACCCGGGGGGGAGTTTATAGCAATCAGCCCCAGCATTTT. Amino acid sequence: CASSLTRGGVYSNQPQHF.

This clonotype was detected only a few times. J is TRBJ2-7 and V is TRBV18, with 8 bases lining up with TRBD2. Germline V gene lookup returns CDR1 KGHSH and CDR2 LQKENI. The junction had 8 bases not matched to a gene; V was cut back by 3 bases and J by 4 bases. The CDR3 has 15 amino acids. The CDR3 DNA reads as TGTGCCAGCTCACCCTATAGCGGGACCCGATACGAGCAGTACTTC. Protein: CASSPYSGTRYEQYF. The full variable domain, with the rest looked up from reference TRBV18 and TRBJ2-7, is NAGVMQNPRHLVRRRGQEARLRCSPMKGHSHVYWYRQLPEEGLKFMVYLQKENIIDESGMPKERFSAEFPKEGPSILRIQQVVRGDSAAYFCASSPYSGTRYEQYFGPGTRLTVT.

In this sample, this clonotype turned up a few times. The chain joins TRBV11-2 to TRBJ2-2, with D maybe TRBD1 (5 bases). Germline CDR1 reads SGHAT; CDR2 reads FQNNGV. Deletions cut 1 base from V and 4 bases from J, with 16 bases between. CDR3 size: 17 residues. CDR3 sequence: CASSLVKKQGGTGELFF. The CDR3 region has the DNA TGTGCCAGCAGCTTAGTTAAGAAGCAGGGCGGCACCGGGGAGCTGTTTTTT. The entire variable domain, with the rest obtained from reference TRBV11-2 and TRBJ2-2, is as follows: EAGVAQSPRYKIIEKRQSVAFWCNPISGHATLYWYQQILGQGPKLLIQFQNNGVVDDSQLPKDRFSAERLKGVDSTLKIQPAKLEDSAVYLCASSLVKKQGGTGELFFGEGSRLTVL.

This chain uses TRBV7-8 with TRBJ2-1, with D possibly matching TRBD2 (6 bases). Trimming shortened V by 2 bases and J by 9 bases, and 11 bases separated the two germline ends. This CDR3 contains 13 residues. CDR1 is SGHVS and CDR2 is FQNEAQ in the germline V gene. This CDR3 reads CASSLKVGGEQFF. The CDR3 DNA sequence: TGTGCCAGCAGCTTAAAGGTCGGGGGTGAGCAGTTCTTC.

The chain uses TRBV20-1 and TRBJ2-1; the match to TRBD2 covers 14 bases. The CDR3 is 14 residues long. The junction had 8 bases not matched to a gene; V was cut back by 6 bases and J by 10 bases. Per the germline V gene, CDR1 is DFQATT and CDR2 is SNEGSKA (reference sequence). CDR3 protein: CSARTSGGSIEQFF. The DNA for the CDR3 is TGCAGTGCCCGGACTAGCGGGGGGTCTATCGAGCAGTTCTTC.

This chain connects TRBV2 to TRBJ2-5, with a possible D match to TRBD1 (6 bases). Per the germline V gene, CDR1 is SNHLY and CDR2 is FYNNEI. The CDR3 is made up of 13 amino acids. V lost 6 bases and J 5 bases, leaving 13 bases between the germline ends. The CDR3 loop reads CASRKGVAETQYF. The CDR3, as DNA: TGTGCCAGCAGGAAGGGGGTTGCGGAGACCCAGTACTTC. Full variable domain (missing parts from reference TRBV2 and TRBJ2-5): EPEVTQTPSHQVTQMGQEVILRCVPISNHLYFYWYRQILGQKVEFLVSFYNNEISEKSEIFDDQFSVERPDGSNFTLKIRSTKLEDSAMYFCASRKGVAETQYFGPGTRLLVL.

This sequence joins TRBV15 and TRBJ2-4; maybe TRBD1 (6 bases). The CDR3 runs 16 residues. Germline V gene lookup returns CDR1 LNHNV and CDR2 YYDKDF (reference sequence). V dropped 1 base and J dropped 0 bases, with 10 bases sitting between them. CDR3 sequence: CATSRGTDLAKNIQYF. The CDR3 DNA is TGTGCCACCAGCAGAGGGACAGACCTAGCCAAAAACATTCAGTACTTC. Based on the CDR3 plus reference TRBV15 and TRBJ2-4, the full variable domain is DAMVIQNPRYQVTQFGKPVTLSCSQTLNHNVMYWYQQKSSQAPKLLFHYYDKDFNNEADTPDNFQSRRPNTSFCFLDIRSPGLGDTAMYLCATSRGTDLAKNIQYFGAGTRLSVL.

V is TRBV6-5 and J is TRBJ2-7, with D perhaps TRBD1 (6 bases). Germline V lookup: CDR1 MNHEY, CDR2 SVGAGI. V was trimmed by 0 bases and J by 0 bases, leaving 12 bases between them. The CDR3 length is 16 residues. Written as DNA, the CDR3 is TGTGCCAGCAGTTACTCGTCAGGGGTCAGCTCCTACGAGCAGTACTTC. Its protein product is CASSYSSGVSSYEQYF.

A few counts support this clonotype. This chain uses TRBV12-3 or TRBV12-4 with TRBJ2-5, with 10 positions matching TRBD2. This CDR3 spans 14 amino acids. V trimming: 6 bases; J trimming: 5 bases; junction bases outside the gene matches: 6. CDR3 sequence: CASSKAGGPETQYF. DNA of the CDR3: TGTGCCAGCAGCAAAGCGGGGGGGCCTGAGACCCAGTACTTC.

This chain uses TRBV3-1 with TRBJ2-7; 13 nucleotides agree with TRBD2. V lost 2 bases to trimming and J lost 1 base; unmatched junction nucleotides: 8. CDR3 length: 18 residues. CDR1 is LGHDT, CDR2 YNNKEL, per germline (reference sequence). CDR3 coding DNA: TGTGCCAGCAGCCAACAGACCGGGACTAGCGGGGTGTCCTACGAGCAGTACTTC. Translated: CASSQQTGTSGVSYEQYF.

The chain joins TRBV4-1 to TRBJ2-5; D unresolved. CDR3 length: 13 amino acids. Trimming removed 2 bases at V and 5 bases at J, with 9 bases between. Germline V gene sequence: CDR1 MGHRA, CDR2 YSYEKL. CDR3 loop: CASSQLGLETQYF. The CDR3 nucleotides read TGCGCCAGCAGCCAATTGGGCTTGGAGACCCAGTACTTC.

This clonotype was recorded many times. This CDR3 reads CSAERADRGSEQYF. In DNA, the CDR3 is TGCAGTGCGGAACGAGCGGACAGGGGGTCCGAGCAGTACTTC. This chain links TRBV20-1 with TRBJ2-7; 10 bases are a match to TRBD1. CDR1 and CDR2 from the germline V gene are DFQATT and SNEGSKA (reference sequence). The CDR3 runs to 14 residues. V lost 6 bases and J lost 6; bases outside the gene matches: 11.

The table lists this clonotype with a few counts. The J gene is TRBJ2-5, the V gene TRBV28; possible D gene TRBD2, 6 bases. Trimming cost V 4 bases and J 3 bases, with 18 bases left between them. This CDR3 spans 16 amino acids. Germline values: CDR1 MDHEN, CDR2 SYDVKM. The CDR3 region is CASSSKGRRAEETQYF. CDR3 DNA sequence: TGTGCCAGCAGTTCCAAGGGGCGGAGGGCGGAAGAGACCCAGTACTTC. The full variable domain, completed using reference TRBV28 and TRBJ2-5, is DVKVTQSSRYLVKRTGEKVFLECVQDMDHENMFWYRQDPGLGLRLIYFSYDVKMKEKGDIPEGYSVSREKKERFSLILESASTNQTSMYLCASSSKGRRAEETQYFGPGTRLLVL.